This T cell receptor beta chain derives from a study of OX40 agonist ivuxolimab in advanced cancers. Findings and limits, study-wide: Low levels of normalized T-cell clonal expansion also appeared in some nonresponders. Expanded clones were, on average, more numerous among CD8+ T cells than CD4+. Within 6 weeks, CD4+ and CD8+ blood T cells expanded clonally at 0.1 to 3.0 mg/kg.

Assay: immunoSEQ multiplex PCR; the TCRdb copy retains only in-frame clones and omits some. The sample consists of tens of thousands of clones, about four fifths of them appearing once. Comment on this clone: Its matching antigen is unknown.

Per germline, CDR1 MNHEY and CDR2 SMNVEV (reference sequence). Deletions cut 6 bases from V and 4 bases from J, with 12 bases between. The CDR3 is 13 amino acids. This receptor was obtained from an adult with an advanced solid tumor such as melanoma, head and neck, liver or kidney cancer. V gene TRBV27 combines with J gene TRBJ2-5, with D maybe TRBD2 (5 bases). Sequenced here: CD4+ or CD8+ T cells sorted from blood, sampled in a trial of the OX40 agonist ivuxolimab. CDR3 in DNA: TGTGCCAGCAGCCGAAAGAGCGGAGAGACCCAGTACTTC. This gives the protein CASSRKSGETQYF.